These 30 T cell receptor beta chains came from one sample sequenced in a study of CD8+CD57+ T cells in acquired aplastic anemia (dated by TCRdb to 2017 to 2018). Instrument used: Illumina HiSeq 2000. TCR beta VDJ combination and CDR3 sequence profiling used genomic DNA as the template. The public reads were quality trimmed at Q25 with fastp and then assembled into clones with MiXCR by TCRdb, keeping productive beta chains. CDR3 protein sequences are deduplicated, and each keeps its most common genes and DNA. This sample gives 310,000 or so distinct CDR3 sequences in total; around three fifths of them show up just once. Around 1.3% of the sample belongs to the ten largest clones. Flow cytometry had shown CD8+CD57+ cell expansion in the patients selected for sequencing. Sequences were obtained from sorted CD4+, CD8+, or CD8+CD57+ T cells (not recorded which) from PBMCs. The receptors were gathered from a human donor with aplastic anemia.

The gene calls are TRBV20-1 and TRBJ2-5, with TRBD2 matching 7 bases. Germline V CDR1 and CDR2: DFQATT, SNEGSKA (reference sequence). J was trimmed by 7 bases and V by 5 bases; bases with no gene match: 13. The CDR3 spans 14 residues. CDR3 DNA sequence: TGCAGTGCTCCCAACATGGGGGGGGTGGGGACCCAGTACTTC. Translated: CSAPNMGGVGTQYF.

This clonotype showed up just a few times. This chain links TRBV19 with TRBJ1-1; no definite D call. The CDR3 consists of 12 residues. CDR1 and CDR2 (germline): LNHDA, SQIVND (reference sequence). The V end was cut by 5 bases, the J end by 4 bases, with 8 bases between. The CDR3 DNA reads TGTGCCAGTAGTCTCGGAATCACTGAAGCTTTCTTT. Translating it yields CASSLGITEAFF.

The chain recombines TRBV7-3 with TRBJ1-6, with D uncertain. CDR3 size: 13 residues. V gave up 5 bases and J gave up 7 bases, with 9 bases separating them. Germline V gives CDR1 SGHTA, CDR2 FQGTGA. The CDR3 DNA reads TGTGCCAGCAGCCCGGACCGCAATTCACCCCTCCACTTT. Its protein is CASSPDRNSPLHF.

This clonotype was detected a few times. The rearrangement joins TRBV11-3 to TRBJ2-6, with 7 positions matching TRBD1. The trim removed 5 bases at V and 2 bases at J, leaving 12 bases unmatched. The CDR3 is made up of 18 amino acids. Germline values: CDR1 SGHNT, CDR2 YENEEA. For the CDR3, the DNA is TGTGCCAGCAGCGCCCTGGACAGGTGGGATCCTGGGGCCAACGTCCTGACTTTC. Residues: CASSALDRWDPGANVLTF.

The chain links TRBV5-1 to TRBJ2-2, with no clear D. This CDR3 is 16 amino acids long. Germline values: CDR1 SGHRS, CDR2 YFSETQ. V gave up 0 bases and J gave up 0 bases, with 9 bases separating them. In DNA form, the CDR3 reads TGCGCCAGCAGCTTGGGTGGCGTCGCGAACACCGGGGAGCTGTTTTTT. As protein: CASSLGGVANTGELFF.

This sequence joins TRBV5-1 and TRBJ2-3, with 7 bases fitting TRBD1. The germline gives CDR1 SGHRS, CDR2 YFSETQ. This CDR3 region has 14 residues. With 0 bases clipped from V and 7 bases from J, the junction kept 5 bases outside the gene matches. The CDR3 nucleotides read TGCGCCAGCAGCTTGGGAACAGGGGAAAATACGCAGTATTTT. Translation gives CASSLGTGENTQYF.

This clonotype was seen only a few times. This CDR3 reads CASSLGNRETQYF. In DNA form, the CDR3 reads TGTGCCAGCAGCCTGGGAAATCGCGAGACCCAGTACTTC. The chain carries TRBV7-2 and TRBJ2-5, with no clear D. With 5 bases removed from V and 5 bases from J, the gap between germline ends came to 12 bases. The CDR3 is 13 residues long. Germline V gives CDR1 SGHTA, CDR2 FQGNSA.

About this clonotype itself: One end of the junction varies from germline; a read error may be responsible. V usage is TRBV10-3 and J usage is TRBJ2-7; D is unclear. This CDR3 has 13 amino acids. Germline values: CDR1 ENHRY, CDR2 SYGVKD. In DNA, the CDR3 is TGTGCCATCGTCACCGAGAGCTCCTACGAGCAGTATTTC. This codes for CAIVTESSYEQYF.

Ten or more counts support this clonotype. The V call is TRBV29-1, the J call TRBJ2-5, with TRBD1 matching 8 bases. The germline CDR1 and CDR2 sequences are SQVTM and ANQGSEA. The CDR3 length is 13 residues. V was clipped by 3 bases and J by 5 bases; unmatched bases: 5. CDR3 nucleotide sequence: TGCAGCGTTGAGCAGGGGGCGGGGGAGACCCAGTACTTC. It is translated as CSVEQGAGETQYF.

The chain is built from TRBV7-2 and TRBJ1-2; TRBD1 agrees at 7 bases. The CDR3 consists of 16 residues. V shed 2 bases, J shed 6 bases, and the junction held 12 bases outside the gene matches. In germline, CDR1 is SGHTA, CDR2 FQGNSA. The CDR3 sequence: CASSLTGFRGYNGYTF. CDR3 in DNA: TGTGCCAGCAGCTTAACAGGATTCAGGGGGTACAATGGCTACACCTTC.

The chain combines TRBV25-1 with TRBJ1-2; no firm D call. Looked up from germline, CDR1 is MGHDK and CDR2 is SYGVNS. The CDR3 length is 17 residues. V was trimmed by 2 bases and J by 5 bases, leaving 21 bases between them. CDR3 sequence: CASSEPGATWLGYGYTF. The CDR3 DNA follows: TGTGCCAGCAGTGAACCAGGAGCCACTTGGTTGGGGTATGGCTACACCTTC.

This chain uses TRBV24-1 with TRBJ2-7; 7 bases agree with TRBD1. Germline CDR1 and CDR2: KGHDR and SFDVKD. The CDR3 totals 15 residues. The V segment lost 2 bases and the J segment 1 base; nucleotides outside the gene matches: 4. CDR3 nucleotide sequence: TGTGCCACCAGTGATTCCCGACAGGGTTCCTACGAGCAGTACTTC. Translation: CATSDSRQGSYEQYF.

The CDR3 DNA follows: TGTGCCACCAGTGCTCACCGGGACAGGGGGCAGGATGAGCAGTTCTTC. Its translation is CATSAHRDRGQDEQFF. The chain links TRBV24-1 to TRBJ2-1; 12 bases are shared with TRBD1. The CDR3 runs to 16 residues. The V segment lost 5 bases and the J segment 8 bases; nucleotides outside the gene matches: 9. Germline assignment: CDR1 KGHDR and CDR2 SFDVKD.

The CDR3 DNA is TGTGCCAGCAGCTTAAGCGACACCTACAATCAGTACTTC. This gives the protein CASSLSDTYNQYF. V and J are TRBV5-5 and TRBJ2-4; D is undetermined. This CDR3 has 13 residues. V was pared by 2 bases and J by 12 bases, with 15 bases between. Per the germline V gene, CDR1 is SGHKS and CDR2 is YYEKEE (reference sequence).

This clonotype was observed a handful of times. A read error may account for a junction end that differs from germline. The rearrangement uses TRBV20-1 and TRBJ1-5; tentative D call: TRBD1 (5 bases). The length of the CDR3 is 15 residues. Per the germline V gene, CDR1 is DFQATT and CDR2 is SNEGSKA (reference sequence). The CDR3 here is CSAPTWGSYNEPQHF. The CDR3 DNA reads as TGCAGTGCCCCGACATGGGGGTCCTACAATGAGCCCCAGCATTTT.

This chain joins TRBV19 and TRBJ2-5, with TRBD1 as a possible D gene (6 bases). Germline loops: CDR1 LNHDA, CDR2 SQIVND (reference sequence). V was trimmed by 5 bases and J by 1 base, leaving 11 bases between them. The CDR3 has 14 amino acids. The CDR3 here is CASSPTGIQETQYF. CDR3 nucleotide sequence: TGTGCCAGTAGTCCAACAGGGATCCAAGAGACCCAGTACTTC.

This clonotype came up a few times. The chain has TRBV19 and TRBJ1-4; D is unclear. The V gene lost 6 bases and the J gene lost 4 bases, with 9 bases spanning the gap. Germline values: CDR1 LNHDA, CDR2 SQIVND (reference sequence). The CDR3 loop spans 13 amino acids. The CDR3 DNA reads as TGTGCCAGTAGAGGGCACCTTAATGAAAAACTGTTTTTT. Translated, it gives CASRGHLNEKLFF.

V gene TRBV7-2 combines with J gene TRBJ1-6; D not certain. The CDR3 has 13 amino acids. Germline CDR1 and CDR2: SGHTA and FQGNSA. The germline V and J ends were trimmed by 3 bases and 15 bases, with 15 bases remaining between them. CDR3 loop: CASSFSGPSSLHF. In nucleotides, the CDR3 is TGTGCCAGCAGCTTTTCTGGCCCTTCAAGCCTCCACTTT.

The chain recombines TRBV10-3 with TRBJ2-2, with 7 bases identical to TRBD2. CDR1 and CDR2 from the germline V gene are ENHRY and SYGVKD. The CDR3 length is 15 residues. Trimming at V came to 8 bases and at J to 2 bases, leaving 8 bases not matched to a gene. The CDR3: CAIDSGSRNTGELFF. The CDR3 DNA reads TGTGCCATCGATAGCGGGTCCCGAAACACCGGGGAGCTGTTTTTT.

This clonotype was counted between two and nine times. V is TRBV15 and J is TRBJ2-7; a weak D match, TRBD1 (6 bases). This CDR3 has 15 residues. CDR1 and CDR2 from the germline V gene are LNHNV and YYDKDF (reference sequence). The V end lost 1 base, the J end lost 0 bases, and 10 bases lay between the germline ends. Here the CDR3 reads CATSRGRDNSYEQYF. As DNA, the CDR3 is TGTGCCACCAGCAGAGGTAGGGACAACTCCTACGAGCAGTACTTC.

The rearrangement joins TRBV15 to TRBJ2-7; no reliable D call. The germline V gene encodes CDR1 LNHNV and CDR2 YYDKDF (reference sequence). The CDR3 is made up of 12 amino acids. V lost 2 bases and J 3 bases, leaving 5 bases between the germline ends. The CDR3 DNA sequence: TGTGCCACCAGCAGAAACTTCTACGAGCAGTACTTC. Its translation is CATSRNFYEQYF.

The chain combines TRBV24-1 with TRBJ2-1; 7 bases fit TRBD1. This CDR3 region has 16 residues. The V and J ends lost 5 bases and 4 bases, in that order; junction bases with no gene match: 10. Germline CDR1 KGHDR, CDR2 SFDVKD. The CDR3 reads CATSAGPGQSYNEQFF. CDR3 sequence (DNA): TGTGCCACCAGTGCAGGACCGGGACAGTCTTACAATGAGCAGTTCTTC.

Comment on this clonotype: One end of the junction fails to match germline, which may point to a read error. The rearrangement uses TRBV7-8 and TRBJ2-2; maybe TRBD2 (6 bases). Germline V gives CDR1 SGHVS, CDR2 FQNEAQ. The CDR3 is 15 residues long. CDR3: CASSLLAVNTGELLF. In DNA form, the CDR3 reads TGTGCCAGCAGCTTGTTAGCGGTGAACACCGGGGAGCTGCTTTTT.

This clonotype has a count of ten or more. The CDR3 nucleotides read TGCAGCGTTGGGCGGACCGAGACCCAGTACTTC. Translation: CSVGRTETQYF. The rearrangement joins TRBV29-1 to TRBJ2-5; D is unresolved. The CDR3 has 11 residues. CDR1 and CDR2 (germline): SQVTM, ANQGSEA. V was pared by 4 bases and J by 5 bases, with 8 bases between.

This clonotype was seen a handful of times. V gene TRBV2 combines with J gene TRBJ2-1; 11 nucleotides agree with TRBD2. Per germline, CDR1 SNHLY and CDR2 FYNNEI. The CDR3 loop spans 17 amino acids. The trim removed 4 bases at V and 9 bases at J, leaving 14 bases unmatched. The CDR3 DNA reads as TGTGCCAGCAGTGGGTGGGTCTCTAGCGGGGGGTTTACTGAGCAGTTCTTC. Amino acid sequence: CASSGWVSSGGFTEQFF.

The chain has TRBV20-1 and TRBJ1-1; possible D gene TRBD1, 5 bases. The CDR3 has 15 residues. Trimming left V 5 bases short and J 0 bases short, with 16 bases between. Per the germline V gene, CDR1 is DFQATT and CDR2 is SNEGSKA (reference sequence). DNA of the CDR3: TGCAGTGCTGTACGGACACGAACCATGAACACTGAAGCTTTCTTT. It translates to CSAVRTRTMNTEAFF.

The chain joins TRBV29-1 to TRBJ1-2; D gene ambiguous. Germline V lookup: CDR1 SQVTM, CDR2 ANQGSEA. The ends were cut back, 8 bases at V and 7 bases at J, with 14 bases in the middle. The CDR3 extends over 11 amino acids. The CDR3 DNA sequence: TGCAGCCCCATGGAGGCCTCTGGCTACACCTTC. Protein: CSPMEASGYTF.

This clonotype was found a few times. A much larger clone sits a single nucleotide away, making a read error possible. The V and J genes are TRBV3-1 and TRBJ1-6; maybe TRBD1 (5 bases). V was shortened by 4 bases and J by 7 bases, with 17 bases between the two germline ends. The CDR3 is made up of 16 amino acids. CDR1 is LGHDT and CDR2 is YNNKEL in the germline V gene (reference sequence). For the CDR3, the DNA is TGTGCCAGCAGCCCGGGGACCCTTCTAGACAATTCACCCCTCCACTTT. Protein product: CASSPGTLLDNSPLHF.

The chain combines TRBV7-9 with TRBJ2-3; D is possibly TRBD1 or TRBD2 (5 bases each). Trimming left V 5 bases short and J 5 bases short, with 20 bases between. Germline CDR1 and CDR2: SEHNR and FQNEAQ (reference sequence). The CDR3 extends over 16 amino acids. CDR3 residues: CASSPDPGDDVDTQYF. The DNA for the CDR3 is TGTGCCAGCAGCCCAGACCCCGGGGACGACGTAGATACGCAGTATTTT.

This clonotype was detected only once. V usage is TRBV4-1 and J usage is TRBJ2-7; 11 positions match TRBD1. With V trimmed by 4 bases and J by 6 bases, 5 bases remained unmatched. CDR1 MGHRA and CDR2 YSYEKL come from the germline V gene. CDR3 length: 14 residues. CDR3 in amino acids: CASSPWDRGGEQYF. DNA of the CDR3: TGCGCCAGCAGCCCCTGGGACAGGGGGGGCGAGCAGTACTTC.